The T cell receptor beta chain under discussion was sequenced for a study of T cells in Graves' hyperthyroidism and ophthalmopathy. Findings and limits, study-wide: Also found in blood were most expanded thyroid clonotypes above 0.001. Stable hyperthyroidism was told apart from ophthalmopathy by a model built on 13 V-J features.

This clonotype was detected ten times or more. Its matching antigen is unknown. Amplification of TCR beta CDR3 regions used RNA as the template. A first-round RT-PCR of the TCR CDR3 used the HTBI primer set. TCRdb analysed the multiplex PCR reads with MiXCR anew, one entry per CDR3 protein. Among 450,000 to 600,000 distinct CDR3 sequences listed, 20% were seen once. The CDR3 totals 17 residues. J gave up 4 bases and V 3 bases, and 15 bases lay outside the gene matches. Germline V gene lookup returns CDR1 DFQATT and CDR2 SNEGSKA (reference sequence). Duration under 3 months, a NOSPECS grade of at least 4, and a Clinical Activity Score of at least 3 characterized the ophthalmopathy patients. A roughly 9.1 ml volume of fresh peripheral blood provided the PBMCs.

The rearrangement uses TRBV20-1 and TRBJ2-5, with 9 bases matching TRBD2. This sequence was found in a man aged 35 to 55 with Graves' ophthalmopathy. Sequencing input: blood. CDR3 region: CSARPLTPKAGGETQYF. CDR3 in DNA: TGCAGTGCTAGGCCCCTAACCCCCAAAGCGGGAGGAGAGACCCAGTACTTC.